This is a list of T cell receptor beta chains from one sample in a study of CD8 T cells in ankylosing spondylitis. TCRdb re-called the 5' RACE reads with MiXCR, one entry per CDR3 protein. The sample includes 150,000 to 200,000 distinct CDR3 sequences, about an eighth of them seen just once. The source material was blood, either unsorted or a sorted T cell fraction (not recorded which). The receptors were gathered from a female donor with ankylosing spondylitis or in good health (not recorded which). Each CDR3 is given with its conserved first and last residue. A D gene is named only where the DNA matches it firmly. Clone size appears in some rows only: once, few, many, or a class for an expanded clone.

NA	TRBJ2-6	TRBV13	few	CASSLGFQGAGANVLTF	TGTGCCAGCAGCTTAGGTTTCCAGGGAGCTGGGGCCAACGTCCTGACTTTC
NA	TRBJ2-2	TRBV5-1	many	CASTHIEGLNTGELFF	TGCGCCAGCACTCATATCGAGGGCCTCAACACCGGGGAGCTGTTTTTT
NA	TRBJ2-7	TRBV4-2	many	CASSQDPGRLFYEQYF	TGTGCCAGCAGCCAAGACCCCGGTCGGCTATTCTACGAGCAGTACTTC
NA	TRBJ2-1	TRBV24-1	many	CATSDGSSRWYNEQFF	TGTGCCACCAGTGATGGGAGTAGCAGATGGTACAATGAGCAGTTCTTC
NA	TRBJ2-4	TRBV20-1	NA	CSARNQGQLGSKNIQYF	TGCAGTGCTAGAAATCAGGGCCAACTGGGGTCCAAAAACATTCAGTACTTC
TRBD1	TRBJ1-1	TRBV12-3/TRBV12-4	many	CASSLTGANTEAFF	TGTGCCAGCAGTCTCACAGGGGCTAACACTGAAGCTTTCTTT
NA	TRBJ1-1	TRBV6-5	NA	CASSYLILGELNTEAFF	TGTGCCAGCAGTTACTTGATTCTGGGGGAGTTGAACACTGAAGCTTTCTTT
NA	TRBJ2-1	TRBV5-5	many	CASDRRAYNEQFF	TGTGCCAGCGATCGTCGGGCCTACAATGAGCAGTTCTTC
TRBD2	TRBJ2-5	TRBV6-5	NA	CASSYPLAGKQETQYF	TGTGCCAGCAGTTACCCGCTAGCGGGCAAGCAAGAGACCCAGTACTTC
TRBD1	TRBJ2-5	TRBV3-1	many	CASSQGDSYQETQYF	TGTGCCAGCAGCCAAGGGGACAGCTACCAAGAGACCCAGTACTTC
TRBD2	TRBJ2-1	TRBV7-9	NA	CASSFLAGGPGDEQFF	TGTGCCAGCAGCTTTTTAGCGGGAGGGCCCGGCGATGAGCAGTTCTTC
NA	TRBJ2-3	TRBV4-1	few	CASSPGWSTDTQYF	TGCGCCAGCAGCCCTGGATGGAGCACAGATACGCAGTATTTT
NA	TRBJ1-5	TRBV27	few	CASSSLASNQPQHF	TGTGCCAGCAGTTCCCTTGCCAGCAATCAGCCCCAGCATTTT